This T cell receptor (beta chain) was observed in a study of T cell responses to AZD1222 COVID-19 vaccine. Study-wide findings and caveats: Unmutated variant regions reportedly attract nearly half of all spike-specific TCRs. Baseline serostatus was positive in only six AZD1222 recipients. Clonal diversity may have been underestimated in mostly white British donors. Spike-specific TCRs gained breadth and depth after people received two AZD1222 doses.

Data came from immunoSEQ multiplex PCR; TCRdb stores just in-frame clones and leaves some out. Here the sample spans around 200,000 clones, more than 80% being singletons. Remarks on this clone: The antigen remains undetermined.

Sample: peripheral blood, taken on day 0 of AZD1222 vaccination. The TCR originated in an adult in good health.

The CDR3 is CAWSETGGEHGYTF. Written as DNA, the CDR3 is TGTGCCTGGAGTGAGACAGGGGGGGAGCATGGCTACACCTTC. The gene calls are TRBV30 and TRBJ1-2, with 9 bases matching TRBD1. V shed 1 base, J shed 6 bases, and the junction held 6 bases outside the gene matches. CDR3 length: 14 amino acids. Germline CDR1 GTSNPN, CDR2 SVGIG (reference sequence).